The 29 T cell receptor beta chains reported below all come from one sample, sequenced in a study of blood T cell repertoires in COVID-19. Repertoires were generated with immunoSEQ multiplex PCR, while TCRdb's copy carries only in-frame clones and drops some. The sample comprises some 150,000 clones, roughly 89% of which are singletons, and 0.75% to 0.95% rests with the top ten. Sequenced material: peripheral blood. Receptor source: a woman between 50 and 59 years old with acute or convalescent COVID-19.

CDR3 protein: CASSTGSVAGPTGELFF. CDR3 bases: TGTGCCAGTAGTACGGGATCGGTAGCGGGACCCACCGGGGAGCTGTTTTTT. The chain is built from TRBV19 and TRBJ2-2; TRBD2 aligns across 8 bases. Trimming removed 4 bases from V and 4 bases from J; junction bases left unmatched: 11. Germline-derived CDR1 and CDR2 are LNHDA and SQIVND (reference sequence). The CDR3 runs to 17 residues.

This clone was observed a single time. This sequence joins TRBV5-8 and TRBJ1-5; 10 nucleotides align to TRBD1. V lost 4 bases and J lost 3; bases outside the gene matches: 4. This CDR3 spans 15 amino acids. CDR1 is SGHTS and CDR2 is YDEGEE in the germline V gene. The CDR3 DNA reads as TGTGCCAGCAGCGGGGGACAGGGGATCAATCAGCCCCAGCATTTT. This gives the protein CASSGGQGINQPQHF.

The chain employs TRBV6-6 and TRBJ1-2; D is unclear. V was pared by 0 bases and J by 4 bases, with 6 bases between. Germline V gene sequence: CDR1 MNHNY, CDR2 SVGAGI (reference sequence). The CDR3 totals 13 residues. The CDR3 region is CASSYSESYGYTF. The CDR3 DNA sequence: TGTGCCAGCAGTTACTCAGAGAGCTATGGCTACACCTTC.

The chain employs TRBV4-2 and TRBJ1-1; D call uncertain. From germline, CDR1 is LGHNA and CDR2 YNFKEQ. The V end was cut by 0 bases, the J end by 0 bases, with 8 bases between. The CDR3 length is 15 residues. This CDR3 reads CASSQETSLNTEAFF. The CDR3 coding sequence is TGTGCCAGCAGCCAAGAAACCAGTCTGAACACTGAAGCTTTCTTT.

CDR3 loop: CASSSERQKETQYF. CDR3 sequence (DNA): TGTGCCAGCAGCTCGGAGAGGCAGAAAGAGACCCAGTACTTC. V usage is TRBV7-9 and J usage is TRBJ2-5; D is undetermined. The V end was cut by 4 bases, the J end by 3 bases, with 12 bases between. The CDR3 spans 14 residues. Germline V gene sequence: CDR1 SEHNR, CDR2 FQNEAQ (reference sequence).

The V gene is TRBV30, the J gene TRBJ1-6; a possible D gene is TRBD1 (5 bases). Trimming took 1 base from V and 4 from J, leaving 8 bases between them. This CDR3 spans 14 amino acids. CDR1 is GTSNPN and CDR2 is SVGIG in the germline V gene (reference sequence). The DNA for the CDR3 is TGTGCCTGGAGTGGGACAAATTATAATTCACCCCTCCACTTT. It is translated as CAWSGTNYNSPLHF.

The gene calls are TRBV4-1 and TRBJ1-1; 7 nucleotides align to TRBD1. This CDR3 has 15 residues. V was clipped by 3 bases and J by 1 base; unmatched bases: 5. CDR1 MGHRA and CDR2 YSYEKL come from the germline V gene. In DNA, the CDR3 is TGCGCCAGCAGCCACGTAAACAGGGGGAACACTGAAGCTTTCTTT. Protein: CASSHVNRGNTEAFF.

The chain recombines TRBV6-5 with TRBJ2-1, with D maybe TRBD1 (6 bases). This CDR3 has 14 residues. Germline loops: CDR1 MNHEY, CDR2 SVGAGI. V was cut by 4 bases and J by 7 bases, with 14 bases left in between. The CDR3, as DNA: TGTGCCAGCAGTTTAGAAACAGGGTATAATGAGCAGTTCTTC. Encoded protein: CASSLETGYNEQFF.

The chain combines TRBV3-1 (or the pseudogene TRBV3-2) with TRBJ2-3; TRBD2 matches at 13 bases. CDR1 is LGHDT and CDR2 is YNNKEL in the germline V gene (reference sequence). V gave up 2 bases and J gave up 6 bases; unmatched junction bases: 5. This CDR3 comprises 16 residues. Written as DNA, the CDR3 is TGTGCCAGCAGCCAAAGGACTAGCGGGAGCGCGGATACGCAGTATTTT. It codes for CASSQRTSGSADTQYF.

The chain links TRBV7-3 to TRBJ2-2, with 13 bases fitting TRBD2. Per germline, CDR1 SGHTA and CDR2 FQGTGA. The CDR3 is 17 residues long. Trimming cost V 2 bases and J 2 bases; bases outside gene matches: 2. As DNA, the CDR3 is TGTGCCAGCAGCTTAGGACTAGCGGGGGCTAACACCGGGGAGCTGTTTTTT. Amino acids: CASSLGLAGANTGELFF.

The count of this clone is one. This rearrangement joins TRBV5-6 to TRBJ1-1, with D hard to call. Germline V gene data show CDR1 as SGHDT and CDR2 as YYEEEE. Trimming removed 1 base at V and 1 base at J, with 8 bases between. The CDR3 is made up of 14 amino acids. In DNA, the CDR3 is TGTGCCAGCAGCTTGAGGCGGTCGAACACTGAAGCTTTCTTT. Its protein is CASSLRRSNTEAFF.

This chain links TRBV19 with TRBJ1-4; no definite D call. Trimming removed 3 bases from V and 5 bases from J, with 10 bases in between. CDR3 length equals 14 residues. Germline V gives CDR1 LNHDA, CDR2 SQIVND (reference sequence). The CDR3 loop reads CASSIPGLNEKLFF. CDR3 coding DNA: TGTGCCAGTAGTATCCCCGGGTTAAATGAAAAACTGTTTTTT.

The genes are TRBV11-3 and TRBJ2-1, with 10 positions matching TRBD2. The V gene's germline CDR1 is SGHNT and CDR2 YENEEA. The CDR3 has 15 residues. Germline trimming cut 3 bases from V and 4 bases from J; bases unmatched to any gene: 3. CDR3 nucleotide sequence: TGTGCCAGCAGCTTCCGACTAGCGGGTTACAATGAGCAGTTCTTC. The encoded protein is CASSFRLAGYNEQFF.

Notes on this clone: An end of the junction differs from the germline gene, which may be a read error. The chain carries TRBV2 and TRBJ1-1; 8 nucleotides line up with TRBD1. Germline values: CDR1 SNHLY, CDR2 FYNNEI. The CDR3 totals 13 residues. The CDR3 DNA is TGTGCCAGCAGTGAAGCTAGGGACAGGTTGGCCCCCTTT. This encodes CASSEARDRLAPF.

V usage is TRBV27 and J usage is TRBJ2-5, with D possibly being TRBD2 (5 bases). Trimming cost V 6 bases and J 4 bases, with 18 bases left between them. Germline V gene lookup returns CDR1 MNHEY and CDR2 SMNVEV (reference sequence). The CDR3 runs to 15 residues. The CDR3 coding sequence is TGTGCCAGCAGCCGTCTCCCGCCGGGGTCAGAGACCCAGTACTTC. This encodes CASSRLPPGSETQYF.

CDR3 loop: CASGPGQGVVDTEAFF. CDR3 nucleotide sequence: TGTGCTAGTGGCCCGGGACAGGGGGTGGTGGACACTGAAGCTTTCTTT. The chain uses TRBV12-5 and TRBJ1-1, with TRBD1 matching over 11 bases. This CDR3 region has 16 residues. V lost 6 bases, J lost 3 bases, and 9 bases stayed unmatched. Per germline, CDR1 LGHNT and CDR2 FRNRAP.

The rearrangement joins TRBV29-1 to TRBJ2-5; 7 bases fit TRBD1. J gave up 0 bases and V 5 bases, and 6 bases lay outside the gene matches. This CDR3 comprises 14 residues. Germline CDR1 is SQVTM and CDR2 is ANQGSEA. The CDR3 coding sequence is TGCAGCGTTCCGGGGACAGTTTACCAAGAGACCCAGTACTTC. Translating it yields CSVPGTVYQETQYF.

This clone was counted once. The gene calls are TRBV3-1 (or the pseudogene TRBV3-2) and TRBJ2-3, with 12 bases lining up with TRBD2. This CDR3 has 16 residues. The V and J ends lost 4 bases and 0 bases, in that order; junction bases with no gene match: 2. Germline CDR1 is LGHDT and CDR2 is YNNKEL (reference sequence). The CDR3 region has the DNA TGTGCCAGCAGCCCCGGACTAGCGGGGAGCACAGATACGCAGTATTTT. Translating it yields CASSPGLAGSTDTQYF.

The table lists this clone with a count of one. This CDR3 is also generated by other DNA sequences in the sample. The rearrangement uses TRBV7-3 and TRBJ2-3, with D possibly matching TRBD2 (6 bases). CDR3 length: 15 amino acids. Germline lookup yields CDR1 SGHTA and CDR2 FQGTGA. V lost 5 bases, J lost 3 bases, and 15 bases lay in between. CDR3 DNA: TGTGCCAGCAGCCCTGATCGCGGGAAAACAGATACGCAGTATTTT. Its translation: CASSPDRGKTDTQYF. The variable domain in full, completed from reference TRBV7-3 and TRBJ2-3, reads GAGVSQTPSNKVTEKGKYVELRCDPISGHTALYWYRQSLGQGPEFLIYFQGTGAADDSGLPNDRFFAVRPEGSVSTLKIQRTERGDSAVYLCASSPDRGKTDTQYFGPGTRLTVL.

This clone has just a few counts. This chain joins TRBV27 and TRBJ1-1; 7 nucleotides agree with TRBD1. The CDR3 sequence is 15 residues long. Trimming cost V 6 bases and J 5 bases; bases outside gene matches: 12. CDR1 and CDR2 from the germline V gene are MNHEY and SMNVEV (reference sequence). The CDR3 sequence: CASSYSPTGRTEAFF. The DNA for the CDR3 is TGTGCCAGCAGCTATAGCCCGACAGGGAGGACTGAAGCTTTCTTT.

The chain combines TRBV5-1 with TRBJ2-7; TRBD1 matches 9 bases. V dropped 4 bases and J dropped 6; count of bases not matched to a gene: 11. The CDR3 covers 15 residues. CDR1 and CDR2 from the germline V gene are SGHRS and YFSETQ. The CDR3 protein is CASSPETGTGSEQYF. DNA for the CDR3: TGCGCCAGCAGCCCGGAGACCGGGACAGGGTCCGAGCAGTACTTC. Full variable domain (missing parts from reference TRBV5-1 and TRBJ2-7): KAGVTQTPRYLIKTRGQQVTLSCSPISGHRSVSWYQQTPGQGLQFLFEYFSETQRNKGNFPGRFSGRQFSNSRSEMNVSTLELGDSALYLCASSPETGTGSEQYFGPGTRLTVT.

The table lists this clone with a count of one. The genes are TRBV6-1 and TRBJ2-5; TRBD2 matches at 8 bases. Germline CDR1 is MNHNS and CDR2 is SASEGT. This CDR3 contains 15 residues. The ends lost 2 bases at V and 5 bases at J; junction bases unmatched: 7. The CDR3 region is CASSEMSGGQETQYF. The CDR3 coding sequence is TGTGCCAGCAGTGAAATGTCGGGAGGGCAGGAGACCCAGTACTTC.

CDR3 nucleotides: TGTGCCACCCCGGCGGGGGTTTACTCTGGGGCCAACGTCCTGACTTTC. Translated, it gives CATPAGVYSGANVLTF. V is TRBV24-1 and J is TRBJ2-6; TRBD2 matches at 7 bases. J lost 0 bases, V lost 9 bases, and 7 bases had no gene match. The germline V gene encodes CDR1 KGHDR and CDR2 SFDVKD. The CDR3 covers 16 residues.

This chain connects TRBV28 to TRBJ1-5; possible D gene TRBD1, 5 bases. Per the germline V gene, CDR1 is MDHEN and CDR2 is SYDVKM. This CDR3 has 17 amino acids. Trimming pared 5 bases from V and 2 bases from J, leaving 19 bases between. CDR3 sequence: CASSSRDGSYGNQPQHF. CDR3 nucleotide sequence: TGTGCCAGCAGTAGCCGGGACGGGAGTTATGGCAATCAGCCCCAGCATTTT.

V usage is TRBV11-2 and J usage is TRBJ2-7; TRBD1 agrees at 7 bases. Germline V gene data show CDR1 as SGHAT and CDR2 as FQNNGV. V shed 5 bases and J 6 bases; nucleotides not matched to a gene: 10. The CDR3 totals 14 residues. This chain's CDR3 is CASSVTGTEFEQYF. As DNA, the CDR3 is TGTGCCAGCAGCGTAACCGGGACAGAGTTCGAGCAGTACTTC.

The chain links TRBV11-2 to TRBJ1-1; TRBD1 aligns across 7 bases. Germline V CDR1 and CDR2: SGHAT, FQNNGV. The CDR3 has 12 amino acids. V lost 1 base to trimming and J lost 8 bases; unmatched junction nucleotides: 1. CDR3 sequence (DNA): TGTGCCAGCAGCTTAGGACAGGGCGAAGCTTTCTTT. Its protein is CASSLGQGEAFF. Full variable domain (outside the CDR3, taken from reference TRBV11-2 and TRBJ1-1): EAGVAQSPRYKIIEKRQSVAFWCNPISGHATLYWYQQILGQGPKLLIQFQNNGVVDDSQLPKDRFSAERLKGVDSTLKIQPAKLEDSAVYLCASSLGQGEAFFGQGTRLTVV.

This chain connects TRBV7-9 to TRBJ2-7; tentative D call: TRBD2 (5 bases). From germline, CDR1 is SEHNR and CDR2 FQNEAQ (reference sequence). The V gene lost 0 bases and the J gene lost 5 bases, with 11 bases spanning the gap. The CDR3 is 14 residues long. CDR3 DNA: TGTGCCAGCAGCTTAGCCGAGGGAGTACACGAGCAGTACTTC. This sequence encodes CASSLAEGVHEQYF.

The chain carries TRBV25-1 and TRBJ2-7; tentative D call: TRBD1 (5 bases). The V gene's germline CDR1 is MGHDK and CDR2 SYGVNS. The V end lost 0 bases, the J end lost 2 bases, and 11 bases lay between the germline ends. The CDR3 covers 15 residues. This CDR3 reads CASSEYGAPTYEQYF. CDR3 DNA: TGTGCCAGCAGTGAATATGGGGCTCCCACCTACGAGCAGTACTTC.

The V and J genes are TRBV5-1 and TRBJ1-4; maybe TRBD1 (5 bases). The germline V gene encodes CDR1 SGHRS and CDR2 YFSETQ. Trimming removed 0 bases from V and 5 bases from J, with 14 bases in between. The CDR3 is made up of 16 amino acids. The CDR3 spells CASSLARAGKNEKLFF. DNA of the CDR3: TGCGCCAGCAGCTTGGCCCGGGCAGGGAAGAATGAAAAACTGTTTTTT.